This T cell receptor (beta chain) was identified during a study of response to subunit inactivated influenza vaccine. Findings of the study overall: Each seasonal influenza vaccination recruits few new T cells, the authors suggested.

TCRdb analysed the RT-PCR reads with MiXCR anew, one entry per CDR3 protein. The sample shows some 500,000 distinct CDR3 sequences, roughly 25% of them seen only once. The CDR3 loop spans 15 amino acids. Per the germline V gene, CDR1 is LNHDA and CDR2 is SQIVND (reference sequence). V lost 4 bases, J lost 3 bases, and 15 bases lay in between. This clonotype came up a few times. What it binds is unknown. V and J are TRBV19 and TRBJ1-2; TRBD1 is a possible D gene (5 bases). The receptor was derived from a man aged 50 or older who received an inactivated influenza vaccine. Material: CD4+ T cells sorted from PBMCs, obtained roughly 5 days after vaccination. The CDR3 loop is CASSTSTGTYYGYTF. CDR3 coding DNA: TGTGCCAGTAGTACCTCCACCGGGACCTACTATGGCTACACCTTC.